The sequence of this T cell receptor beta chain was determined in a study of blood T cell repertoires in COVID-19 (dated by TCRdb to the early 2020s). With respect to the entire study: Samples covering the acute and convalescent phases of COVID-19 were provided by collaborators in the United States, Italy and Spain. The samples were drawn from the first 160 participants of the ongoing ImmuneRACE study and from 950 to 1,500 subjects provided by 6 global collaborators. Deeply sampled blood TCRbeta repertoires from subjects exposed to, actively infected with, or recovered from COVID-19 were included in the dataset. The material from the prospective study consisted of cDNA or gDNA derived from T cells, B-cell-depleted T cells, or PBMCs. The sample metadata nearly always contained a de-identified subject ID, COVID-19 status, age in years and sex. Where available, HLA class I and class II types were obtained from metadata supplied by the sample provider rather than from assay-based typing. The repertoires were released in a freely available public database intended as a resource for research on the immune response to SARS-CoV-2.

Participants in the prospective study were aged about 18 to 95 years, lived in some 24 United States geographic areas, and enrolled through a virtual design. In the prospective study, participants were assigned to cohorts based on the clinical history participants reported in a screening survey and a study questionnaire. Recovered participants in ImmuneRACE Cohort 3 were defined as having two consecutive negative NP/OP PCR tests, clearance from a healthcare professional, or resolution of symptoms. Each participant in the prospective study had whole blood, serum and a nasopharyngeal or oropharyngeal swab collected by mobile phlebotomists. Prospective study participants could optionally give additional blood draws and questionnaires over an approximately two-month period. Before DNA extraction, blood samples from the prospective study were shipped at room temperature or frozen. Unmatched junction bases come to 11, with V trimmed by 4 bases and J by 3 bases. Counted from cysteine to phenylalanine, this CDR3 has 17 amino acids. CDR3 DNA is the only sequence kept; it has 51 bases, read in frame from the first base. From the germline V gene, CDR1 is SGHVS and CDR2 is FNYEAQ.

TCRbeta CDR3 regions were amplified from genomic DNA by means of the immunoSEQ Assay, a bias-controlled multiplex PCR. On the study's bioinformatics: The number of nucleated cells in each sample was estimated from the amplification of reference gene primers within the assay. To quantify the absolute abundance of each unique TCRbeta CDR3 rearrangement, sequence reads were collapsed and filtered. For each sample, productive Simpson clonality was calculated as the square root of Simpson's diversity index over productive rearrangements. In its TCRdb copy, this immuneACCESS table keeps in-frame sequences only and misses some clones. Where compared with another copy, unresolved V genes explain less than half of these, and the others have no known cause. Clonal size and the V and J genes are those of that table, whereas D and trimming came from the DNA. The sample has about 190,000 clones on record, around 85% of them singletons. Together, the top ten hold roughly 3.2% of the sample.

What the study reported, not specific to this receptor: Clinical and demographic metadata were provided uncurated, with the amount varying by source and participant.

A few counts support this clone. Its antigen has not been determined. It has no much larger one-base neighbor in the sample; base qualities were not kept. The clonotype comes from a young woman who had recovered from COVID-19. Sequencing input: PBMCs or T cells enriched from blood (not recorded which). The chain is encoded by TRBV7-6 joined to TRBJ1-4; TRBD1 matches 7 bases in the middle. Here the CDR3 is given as CASSSRLTGTANEKLFF. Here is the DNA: TGTGCCAGCAGCTCCCGTCTCACCGGGACAGCTAATGAAAAACTGTTTTTT.